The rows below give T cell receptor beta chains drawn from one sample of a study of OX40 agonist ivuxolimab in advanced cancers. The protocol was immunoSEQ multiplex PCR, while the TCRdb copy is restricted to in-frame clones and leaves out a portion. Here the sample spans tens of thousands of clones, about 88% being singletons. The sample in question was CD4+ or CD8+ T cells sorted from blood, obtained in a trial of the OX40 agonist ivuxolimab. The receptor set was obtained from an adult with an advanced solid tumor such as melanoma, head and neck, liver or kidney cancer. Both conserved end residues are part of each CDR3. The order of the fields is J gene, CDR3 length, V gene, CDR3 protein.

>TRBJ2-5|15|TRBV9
CASSAGQGVQETQYF
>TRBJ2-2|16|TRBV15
CATSRAQLTYTGELFF
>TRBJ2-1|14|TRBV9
CASSVALAVGEQFF
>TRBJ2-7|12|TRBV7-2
CASSSAWYEQYF
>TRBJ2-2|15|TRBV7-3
CASSLTATGTGELFF
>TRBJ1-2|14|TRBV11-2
CASSFAPGAYGYTF
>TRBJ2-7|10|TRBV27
CAAGDYEQYF
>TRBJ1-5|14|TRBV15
CATSRGQDRQPQHF
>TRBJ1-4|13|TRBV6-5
CASRDPRAEKLFF
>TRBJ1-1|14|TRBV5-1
CASSMGTENTEAFF
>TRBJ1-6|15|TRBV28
CASSQISSYNSPLHF
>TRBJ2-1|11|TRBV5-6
CASRTYNEQFF
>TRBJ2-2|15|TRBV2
CASSVGSPNTGELFF
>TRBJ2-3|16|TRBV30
CAWSAPRGRLADTQYF
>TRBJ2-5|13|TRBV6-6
CATSGSSRETQYF
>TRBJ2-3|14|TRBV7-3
CASSLSGSADTQYF
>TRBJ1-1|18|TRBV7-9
CASSLISGIRVGNTEAFF
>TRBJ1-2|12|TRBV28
CASRALNYGYTF
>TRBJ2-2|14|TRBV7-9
CASSLAESTGELFF
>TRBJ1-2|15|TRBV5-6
CASSLLSTIGYGYTF
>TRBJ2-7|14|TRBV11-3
CASSLGQFSYEQYF
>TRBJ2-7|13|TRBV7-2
CASSRLAGAEQYF
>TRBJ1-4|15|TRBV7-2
CASSLAWDTEGKLFF
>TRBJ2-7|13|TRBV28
CASSLGPLRGQYF
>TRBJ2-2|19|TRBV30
CAWSMGGTPGAGADGELFF
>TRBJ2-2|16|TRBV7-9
CASSPRGQAGPGELFF
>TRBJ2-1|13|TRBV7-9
CASSNRLGNEQFF
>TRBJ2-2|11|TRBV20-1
CSAKQTGELFF
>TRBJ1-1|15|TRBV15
CATSRDLKENTEAFF
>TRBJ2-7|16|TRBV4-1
CASSQDLSGGSYEQYF
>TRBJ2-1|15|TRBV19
CASSSLGTGYNEQFF
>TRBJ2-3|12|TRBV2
CASALGTDTQYF
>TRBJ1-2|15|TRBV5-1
CASSYGNGANYGYTF
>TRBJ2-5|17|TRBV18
CASSPPVRVGRQETQYF
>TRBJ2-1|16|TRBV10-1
CASSDLGQIDYNEQFF
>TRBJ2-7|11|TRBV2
CASWAGSEQYF
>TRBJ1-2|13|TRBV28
CASSSGAGGGYTF
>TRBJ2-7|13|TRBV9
CASSVEGSYEQYF
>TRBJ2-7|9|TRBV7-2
CASSPEQYF
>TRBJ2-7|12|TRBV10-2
CAAGVLPYEQYF
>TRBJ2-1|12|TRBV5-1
CASSLLYNEQFF
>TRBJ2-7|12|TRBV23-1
CASRLATYEQYF
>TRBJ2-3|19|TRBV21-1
CASLNPRPRGIYNTDTQYF
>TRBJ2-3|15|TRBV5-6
CASSLFKARTDTQYF
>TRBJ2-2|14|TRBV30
CAWRQGPGLGELFF
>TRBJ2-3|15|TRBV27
CASSSLGLAQDTQYF
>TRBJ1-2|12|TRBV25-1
CASSGAPRGYTF
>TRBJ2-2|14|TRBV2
CASTAGVITGELFF
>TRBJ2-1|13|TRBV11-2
CASRGTSGNEQFF
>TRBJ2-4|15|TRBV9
CASSVGTADADIQYF
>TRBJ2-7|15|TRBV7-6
CASSLAGTSGYEQYF
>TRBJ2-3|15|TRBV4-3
CASSPRWAPTDTQYF
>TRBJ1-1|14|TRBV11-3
CASRPTGERGEAFF
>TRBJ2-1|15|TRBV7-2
CASSLIIGTYNEQFF
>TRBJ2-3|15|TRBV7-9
CASSEGLVYSDTQYF